This entry features one T cell receptor beta chain sequence. Its recognized antigen is unknown. No base quality values were provided; no much bigger clone lies one nucleotide off. On a MiSeq, deep resolution sequencing aimed for a depth between 1 in 1 million and 1 in 200,000 T cells, with each clonotype covered 10x on average. The immunoSEQ hsTCRB Kit was used to generate TCR beta libraries. Processing in the source paper ran as follows. Data were analyzed with ImmunoSEQ Data Assistant and ImmunoSEQ Analyzer, with V, D and J genes assigned per IMGT definitions. Clonality was computed as one minus normalized Shannon entropy of productive rearrangement frequencies, ranging from 0 to 1. Only overrepresented clonotypes making up at least 0.05% of the repertoire of each patient were included in the public clonotype analysis. About a dozen age-matched healthy donor repertoires from immuneACCESS served as clonality controls. TCRdb stores this immuneACCESS table with in-frame sequences only. Part of the clones is absent; in the studies checked, under half of the shortfall reflects unresolved V genes, and no reason is known for the rest. V and J calls and clone size follow that table, whereas D and trimming were derived from the DNA. The sample table records 150,000 to 200,000 clones; about 88% of these occur just once. Around 2.7% of the sample is in the top ten clones.

The time point label, read with the paper, signifies: progressive disease on ibrutinib. Approximately 2 micrograms of genomic DNA were extracted from cryopreserved PBMCs for TCR beta library preparation. Longitudinal blood samples from CLL patients on ibrutinib monotherapy underwent high-throughput TCR beta sequencing. The patients took part in an open-label, single-center phase 2 trial of ibrutinib monotherapy. The germline V gene supplies CDR1 MDHEN and CDR2 SYDVKM. There are 11 amino acids in the CDR3, from cysteine to phenylalanine inclusive. Of the read, only the CDR3 DNA is kept; its 33 bases are in frame from base 1. V lost 8 bases and J lost 4 bases; the stretch between them is 6 bases long. The data originate from a study of cytotoxic CD8 clonotypes in ibrutinib-treated CLL (dated by TCRdb to about 2021). As for the study more broadly: In this cohort, approximately 14 patients were treatment-naive and about ten were relapsed/refractory, while about 17 had unmutated IGHV. Partial responses were observed in about 25 patients and complete responses in 2; after a median follow-up of around 68 months, remission was maintained in roughly 15 patients and progression was observed in some 12. Samples at response were collected after a median of about 12 months of treatment, with a range of about 6 to 40 months. An average of around 250,000 productive templates and 94,082 productive rearrangements was obtained per sample. Of the 86 participants in the trial, about 25 had longitudinal samples available. Cryopreserved peripheral blood mononuclear cells were collected at three points: before therapy, at response, and at either sustained remission or disease progression. Every remission and progressive disease sample was obtained while ibrutinib was still being received by the patients. Beyond this particular receptor, the publication reports: Sampling times were not matched between sustained-remission and progressing patients, and lymph node repertoires were not studied. Public clonotypes were rare and either shrank or stayed stable during treatment, and the rise in clonality at ibrutinib response reflected expansion of private clonotypes. Clonality rose at ibrutinib response, remained stable during sustained remission, and dropped back toward baseline at progression. Baseline clonality was found to be higher than that of age-matched healthy donors and was strongly correlated with circulating CD8+ T-cell counts.

This sequence was found in a human donor with chronic lymphocytic leukemia. The chain couples TRBV28 to TRBJ2-1; no D gene call is confident. Sequencing used PBMCs, obtained at disease progression, from a patient treated with ibrutinib. The base sequence is TGTGCCAGCGGTAGGTACAATGAGCAGTTCTTC. This gives the protein CASGRYNEQFF.